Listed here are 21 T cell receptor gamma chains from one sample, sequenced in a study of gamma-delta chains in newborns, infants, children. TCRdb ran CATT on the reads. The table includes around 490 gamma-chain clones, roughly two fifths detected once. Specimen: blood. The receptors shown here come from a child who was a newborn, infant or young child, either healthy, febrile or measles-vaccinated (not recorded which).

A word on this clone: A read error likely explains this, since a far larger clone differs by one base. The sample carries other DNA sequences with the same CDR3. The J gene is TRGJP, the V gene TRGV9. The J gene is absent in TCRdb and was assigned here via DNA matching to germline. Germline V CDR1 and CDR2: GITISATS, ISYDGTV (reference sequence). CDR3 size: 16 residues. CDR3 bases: TGTGCTTTGTGGGAGGTGCAAGAGTTGGGCAAAAAAATCAAGGTATTT. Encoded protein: CALWEVQELGKKIKVF.

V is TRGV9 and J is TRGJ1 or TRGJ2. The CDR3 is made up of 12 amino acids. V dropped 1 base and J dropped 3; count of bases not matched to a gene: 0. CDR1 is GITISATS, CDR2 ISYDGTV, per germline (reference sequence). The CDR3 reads CALWEVYYKKLF. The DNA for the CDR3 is TGTGCCTTGTGGGAGGTTTATTATAAGAAACTCTTT.

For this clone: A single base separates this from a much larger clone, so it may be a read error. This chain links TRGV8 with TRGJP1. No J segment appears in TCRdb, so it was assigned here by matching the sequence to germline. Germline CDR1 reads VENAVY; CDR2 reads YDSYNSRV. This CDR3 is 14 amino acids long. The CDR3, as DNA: TGTGCCACCTGGGTTAGGCCCACTGGTTGGTTCAAGATATTT. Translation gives CATWVRPTGWFKIF.

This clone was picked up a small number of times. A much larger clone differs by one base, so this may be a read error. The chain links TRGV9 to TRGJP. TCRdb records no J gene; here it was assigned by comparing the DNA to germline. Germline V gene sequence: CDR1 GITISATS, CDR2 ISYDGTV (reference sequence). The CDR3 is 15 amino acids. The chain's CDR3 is CALWEQEVGKKIKVF. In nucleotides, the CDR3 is TGTGCCTTGTGGGAGCAAGAGGTGGGCAAAAAAATCAAGGTATTT.

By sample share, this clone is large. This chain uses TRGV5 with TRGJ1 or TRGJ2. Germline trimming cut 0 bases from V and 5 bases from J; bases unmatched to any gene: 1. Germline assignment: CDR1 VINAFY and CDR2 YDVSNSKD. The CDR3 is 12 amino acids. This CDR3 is CATWDRHYKKLF. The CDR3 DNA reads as TGTGCCACCTGGGACAGGCATTATAAGAAACTCTTT.

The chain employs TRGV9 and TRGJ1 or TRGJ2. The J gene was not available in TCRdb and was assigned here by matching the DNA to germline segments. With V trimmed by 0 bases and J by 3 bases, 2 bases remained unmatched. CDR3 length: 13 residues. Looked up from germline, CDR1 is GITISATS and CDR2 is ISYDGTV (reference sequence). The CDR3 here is CALWEVIYYKKLF. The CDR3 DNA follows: TGTGCCTTGTGGGAGGTGATTTATTATAAGAAACTCTTT.

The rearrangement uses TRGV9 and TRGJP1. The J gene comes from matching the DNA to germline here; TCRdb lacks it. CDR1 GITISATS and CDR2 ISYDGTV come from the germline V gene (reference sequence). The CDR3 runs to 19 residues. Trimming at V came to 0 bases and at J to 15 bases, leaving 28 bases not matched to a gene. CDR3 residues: CALWEVPPFQELGKKIKIF. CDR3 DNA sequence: TGTGCCTTGTGGGAGGTGCCCCCCTTTCAAGAGTTGGGCAAAAAAATCAAGATATTT.

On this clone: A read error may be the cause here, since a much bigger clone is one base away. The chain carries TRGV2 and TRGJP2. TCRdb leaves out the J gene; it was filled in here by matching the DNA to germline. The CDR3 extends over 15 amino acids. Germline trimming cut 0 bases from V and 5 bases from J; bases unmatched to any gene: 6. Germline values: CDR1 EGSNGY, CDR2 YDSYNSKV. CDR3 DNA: TGTGCCACCTGGGACGGGCCTAGCAGTGATTGGATCAAGACGTTT. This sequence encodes CATWDGPSSDWIKTF.

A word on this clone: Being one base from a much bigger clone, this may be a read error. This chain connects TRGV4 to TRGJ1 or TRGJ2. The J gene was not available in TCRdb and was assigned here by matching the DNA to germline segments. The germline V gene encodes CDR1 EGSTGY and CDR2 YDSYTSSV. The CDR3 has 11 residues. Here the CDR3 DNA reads TGTGCCTCCTGGGATTATTATAAGAAACTCTTT. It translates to CASWDYYKKLF.

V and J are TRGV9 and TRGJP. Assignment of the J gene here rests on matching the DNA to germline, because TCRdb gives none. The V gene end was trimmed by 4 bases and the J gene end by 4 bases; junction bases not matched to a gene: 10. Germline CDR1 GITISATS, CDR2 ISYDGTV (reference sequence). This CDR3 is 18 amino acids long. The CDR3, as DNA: TGTGCCTTGTGGGACCCTAGGAGACAAGAGTTGGGCAAAAAAATCAAGGTATTT. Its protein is CALWDPRRQELGKKIKVF.

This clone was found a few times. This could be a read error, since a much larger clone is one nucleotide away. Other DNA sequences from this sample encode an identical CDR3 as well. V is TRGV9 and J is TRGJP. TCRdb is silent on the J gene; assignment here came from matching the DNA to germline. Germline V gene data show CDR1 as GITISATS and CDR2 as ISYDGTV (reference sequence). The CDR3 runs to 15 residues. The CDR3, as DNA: TGCGCCTTGTGGGAGCAAGAGTTGGGCAAAAAAATCAAGGTATTT. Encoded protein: CALWEQELGKKIKVF.

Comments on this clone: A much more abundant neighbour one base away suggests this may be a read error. The DNA of the CDR3 is TGTGCCACCTGGGACGTGCGCTGGATCAAGACGTTT. It translates to CATWDVRWIKTF. This chain connects TRGV4 to TRGJP2. The J gene was missing in TCRdb and was found by matching the end of the DNA to germline. The V and J ends lost 4 bases and 11 bases, in that order; junction bases with no gene match: 7. The CDR3 has 12 amino acids. Germline CDR1 EGSTGY, CDR2 YDSYTSSV.

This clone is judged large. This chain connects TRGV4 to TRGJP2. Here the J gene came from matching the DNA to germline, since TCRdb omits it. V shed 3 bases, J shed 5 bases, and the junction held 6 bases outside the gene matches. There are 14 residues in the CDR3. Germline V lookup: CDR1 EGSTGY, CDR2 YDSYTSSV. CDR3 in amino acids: CATWDLCSDWIKTF. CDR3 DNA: TGTGCCACCTGGGATCTGTGCAGTGATTGGATCAAGACGTTT.

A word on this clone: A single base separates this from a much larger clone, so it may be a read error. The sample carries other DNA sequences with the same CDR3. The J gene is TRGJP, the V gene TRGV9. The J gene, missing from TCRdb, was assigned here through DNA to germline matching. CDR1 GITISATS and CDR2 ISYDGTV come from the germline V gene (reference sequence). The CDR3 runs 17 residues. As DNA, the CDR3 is TGTGCCCTGTGGGAGGTGCCCCCAGAGTTGGGCAAAAAAATCAAGGTATTT. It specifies CALWEVPPELGKKIKVF.

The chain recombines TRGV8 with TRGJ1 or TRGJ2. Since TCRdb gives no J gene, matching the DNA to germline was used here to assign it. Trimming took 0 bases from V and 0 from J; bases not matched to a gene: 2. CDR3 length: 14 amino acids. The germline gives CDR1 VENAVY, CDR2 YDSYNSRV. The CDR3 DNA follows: TGTGCCACCTGGGATAGGAAGAATTATTATAAGAAACTCTTT. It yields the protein CATWDRKNYYKKLF.

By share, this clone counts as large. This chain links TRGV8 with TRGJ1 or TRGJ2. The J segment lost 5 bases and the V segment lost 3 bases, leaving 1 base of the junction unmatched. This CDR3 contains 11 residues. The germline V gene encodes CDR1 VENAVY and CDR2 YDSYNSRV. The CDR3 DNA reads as TGTGCCACCTGGGATGATTATAAGAAACTCTTT. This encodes CATWDDYKKLF.

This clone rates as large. CDR3 residues: CATWDGSTGWFKIF. DNA for the CDR3: TGTGCCACCTGGGATGGGTCCACTGGTTGGTTCAAGATATTT. The chain combines TRGV4 with TRGJP1. Per the germline V gene, CDR1 is EGSTGY and CDR2 is YDSYTSSV. V lost 0 bases and J lost 3; bases outside the gene matches: 1. The CDR3 has 14 residues.

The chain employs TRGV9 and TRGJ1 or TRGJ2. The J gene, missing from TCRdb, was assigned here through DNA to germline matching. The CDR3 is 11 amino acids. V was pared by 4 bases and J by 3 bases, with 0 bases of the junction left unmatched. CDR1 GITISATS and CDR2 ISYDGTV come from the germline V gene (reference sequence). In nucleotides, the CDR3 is TGTGCCTTGTGGGATTATTATAAGAAACTCTTT. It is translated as CALWDYYKKLF.

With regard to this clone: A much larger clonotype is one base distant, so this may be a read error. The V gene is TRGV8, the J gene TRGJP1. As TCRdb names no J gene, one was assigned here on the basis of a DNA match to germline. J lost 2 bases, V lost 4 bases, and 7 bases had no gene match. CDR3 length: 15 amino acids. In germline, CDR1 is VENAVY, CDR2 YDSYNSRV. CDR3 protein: CATWERGTTGWFKIF. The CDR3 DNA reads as TGTGCCACCTGGGAAAGGGGAACCACTGGTTGGTTCAAGATATTT.

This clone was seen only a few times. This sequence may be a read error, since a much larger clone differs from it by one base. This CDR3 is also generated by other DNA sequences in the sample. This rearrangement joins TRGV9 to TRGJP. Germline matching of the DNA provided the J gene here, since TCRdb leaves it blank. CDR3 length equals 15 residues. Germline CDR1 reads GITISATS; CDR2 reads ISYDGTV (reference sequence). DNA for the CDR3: TGTGCCTTGTGGGAGCAAGAGCTGGGCAAAAAAATCAAGGTATTT. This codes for CALWEQELGKKIKVF.

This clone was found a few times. The CDR3 region has the DNA TGTGCCTTGTGGGAGGCCCTTAAAGAGTTGGGCAAAAAAATCAAGGTATTT. Residues: CALWEALKELGKKIKVF. The rearrangement uses TRGV9 and TRGJP. Assignment of the J gene here rests on matching the DNA to germline, because TCRdb gives none. The CDR3 runs 17 residues. Germline-derived CDR1 and CDR2 are GITISATS and ISYDGTV (reference sequence). After removal of 2 bases from V and 5 bases from J, the junction contained 6 bases not matched to a gene.